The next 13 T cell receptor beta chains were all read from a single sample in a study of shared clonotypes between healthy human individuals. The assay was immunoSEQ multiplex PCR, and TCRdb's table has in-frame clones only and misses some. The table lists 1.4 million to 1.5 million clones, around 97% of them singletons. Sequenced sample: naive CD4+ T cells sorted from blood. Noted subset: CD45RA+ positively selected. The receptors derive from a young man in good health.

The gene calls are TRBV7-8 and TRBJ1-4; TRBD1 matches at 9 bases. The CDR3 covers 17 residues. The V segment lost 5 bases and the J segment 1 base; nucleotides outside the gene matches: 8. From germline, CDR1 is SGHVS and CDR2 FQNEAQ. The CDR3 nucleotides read TGTGCCAGCAGCGAGACCACGACAGGGGGAACTAATGAAAAACTGTTTTTT. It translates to CASSETTTGGTNEKLFF.

DNA for the CDR3: TGTGCCTGGAGCCGGGCCGAGGGGGAGACCCAGTACTTC. This gives the protein CAWSRAEGETQYF. The chain couples TRBV30 to TRBJ2-5; possibly TRBD1 or TRBD2 for D (5 bases each). The V end was cut by 3 bases, the J end by 5 bases, with 13 bases between. Germline V gives CDR1 GTSNPN, CDR2 SVGIG (reference sequence). The CDR3 extends over 13 amino acids.

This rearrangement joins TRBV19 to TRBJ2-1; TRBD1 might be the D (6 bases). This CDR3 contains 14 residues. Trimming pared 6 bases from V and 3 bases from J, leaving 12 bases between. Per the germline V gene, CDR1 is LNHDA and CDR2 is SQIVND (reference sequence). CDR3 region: CASRVTGNYNEQFF. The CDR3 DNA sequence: TGTGCCAGTAGGGTCACAGGGAACTACAATGAGCAGTTCTTC.

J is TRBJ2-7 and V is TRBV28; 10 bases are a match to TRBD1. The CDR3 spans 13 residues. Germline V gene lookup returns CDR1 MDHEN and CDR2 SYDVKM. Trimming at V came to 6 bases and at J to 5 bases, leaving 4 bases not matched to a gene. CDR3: CASRWTGGNEQYF. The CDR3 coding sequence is TGTGCCAGCAGATGGACAGGGGGAAACGAGCAGTACTTC.

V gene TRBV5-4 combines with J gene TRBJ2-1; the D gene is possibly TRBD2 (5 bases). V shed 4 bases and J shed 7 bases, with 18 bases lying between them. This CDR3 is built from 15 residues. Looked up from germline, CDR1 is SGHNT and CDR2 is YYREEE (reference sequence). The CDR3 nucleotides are TGTGCCAGCAGCCCCCGGGAACGAAGCTTAAATGAGCAGTTCTTC. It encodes CASSPRERSLNEQFF. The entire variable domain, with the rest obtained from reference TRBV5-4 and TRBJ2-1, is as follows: ETGVTQSPTHLIKTRGQQVTLRCSSQSGHNTVSWYQQALGQGPQFIFQYYREEENGRGNFPPRFSGLQFPNYSSELNVNALELDDSALYLCASSPRERSLNEQFFGPGTRLTVL.

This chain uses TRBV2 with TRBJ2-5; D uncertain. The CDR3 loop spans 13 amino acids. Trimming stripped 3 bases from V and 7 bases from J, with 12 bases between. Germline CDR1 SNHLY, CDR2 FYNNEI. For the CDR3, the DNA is TGTGCCAGCAGTGATGCCCCTCTTGTGACCCAGTACTTC. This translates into CASSDAPLVTQYF.

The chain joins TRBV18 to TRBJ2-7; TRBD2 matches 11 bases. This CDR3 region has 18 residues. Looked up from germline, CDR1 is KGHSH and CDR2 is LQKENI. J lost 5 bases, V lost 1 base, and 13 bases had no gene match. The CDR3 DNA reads TGTGCCAGCTCACCACTCCCACGTCTAGCGGGAGGAGTCGACGAGCAGTACTTC. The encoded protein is CASSPLPRLAGGVDEQYF.

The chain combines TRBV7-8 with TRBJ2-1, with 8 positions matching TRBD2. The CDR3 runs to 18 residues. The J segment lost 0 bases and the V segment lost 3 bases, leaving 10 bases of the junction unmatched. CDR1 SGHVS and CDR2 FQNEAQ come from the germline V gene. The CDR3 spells CASSFSGLAGSSYNEQFF. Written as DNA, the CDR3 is TGTGCCAGCAGCTTTAGTGGGTTAGCGGGGAGCTCCTACAATGAGCAGTTCTTC.

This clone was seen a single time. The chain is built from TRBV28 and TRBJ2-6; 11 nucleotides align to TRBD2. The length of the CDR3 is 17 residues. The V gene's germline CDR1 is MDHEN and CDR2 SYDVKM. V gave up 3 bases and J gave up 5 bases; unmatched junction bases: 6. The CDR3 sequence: CASSLPSGRIRANVLTF. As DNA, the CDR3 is TGTGCCAGCAGTTTGCCTAGCGGGAGGATTCGGGCCAACGTCCTGACTTTC.

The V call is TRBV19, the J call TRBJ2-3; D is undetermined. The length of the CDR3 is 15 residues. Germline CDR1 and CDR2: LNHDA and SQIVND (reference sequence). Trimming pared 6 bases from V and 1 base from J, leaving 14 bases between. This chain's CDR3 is CASSLLSSRTDTQYF. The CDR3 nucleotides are TGTGCCAGTAGCCTCCTGAGCAGCCGCACAGATACGCAGTATTTT. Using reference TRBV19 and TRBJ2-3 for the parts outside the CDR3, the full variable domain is DGGITQSPKYLFRKEGQNVTLSCEQNLNHDAMYWYRQDPGQGLRLIYYSQIVNDFQKGDIAEGYSVSREKKESFPLTVTSAQKNPTAFYLCASSLLSSRTDTQYFGPGTRLTVL.

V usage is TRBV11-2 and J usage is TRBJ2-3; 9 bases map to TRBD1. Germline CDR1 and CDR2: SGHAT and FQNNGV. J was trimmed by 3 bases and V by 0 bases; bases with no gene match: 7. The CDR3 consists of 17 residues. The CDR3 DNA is TGTGCCAGCAGCTTAGAGGGACAGGGATTTAAGACAGATACGCAGTATTTT. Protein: CASSLEGQGFKTDTQYF.

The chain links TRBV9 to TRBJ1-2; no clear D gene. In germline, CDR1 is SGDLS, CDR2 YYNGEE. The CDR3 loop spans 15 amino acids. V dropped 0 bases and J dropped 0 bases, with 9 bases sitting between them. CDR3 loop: CASSVGPRSNYGYTF. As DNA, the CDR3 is TGTGCCAGCAGCGTAGGTCCGAGATCTAACTATGGCTACACCTTC.

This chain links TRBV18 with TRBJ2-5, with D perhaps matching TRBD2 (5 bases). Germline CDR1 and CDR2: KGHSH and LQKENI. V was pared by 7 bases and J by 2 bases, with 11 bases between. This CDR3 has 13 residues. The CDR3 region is CASCRGPQETQYF. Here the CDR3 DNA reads TGTGCCAGCTGCCGCGGGCCTCAAGAGACCCAGTACTTC.